Below are 14 T cell receptor beta chains sequenced from a single sample in a study of human T cells and chemical hapten exposure. Documented time point: patch test 3, about 24 weeks after DPC sensitization. Documented treatment: therapeutic diphenylcyclopropenone sensitization with weekly scalp DPC. TCRdb used MiXCR to reprocess the RACE reads, holding one entry per CDR3 protein. The sample lists approximately 97,000 distinct CDR3 sequences, 25% to 35% occurring once. This specimen consisted of whole blood, obtained in connection with sensitization to the hapten diphenylcyclopropenone (DPC). The receptors shown here come from a middle-aged man with alopecia areata. Some clones in this sample may be carry-over from other donors' samples.

The chain combines TRBV28 with TRBJ2-1; D remains ambiguous. CDR3 length equals 13 residues. Germline CDR1 MDHEN, CDR2 SYDVKM. Trimming took 2 bases from V and 6 from J, leaving 8 bases between them. CDR3 region: CASSLLEVNEQFF. CDR3 coding DNA: TGTGCCAGCAGTTTACTCGAGGTCAATGAGCAGTTCTTC.

This sequence joins TRBV20-1 and TRBJ2-1; 9 bases map to TRBD2. From germline, CDR1 is DFQATT and CDR2 SNEGSKA (reference sequence). The CDR3 runs to 15 residues. After removal of 0 bases from V and 10 bases from J, the junction contained 10 bases not matched to a gene. The CDR3 loop reads CSARDSGLAREEQFF. CDR3 DNA sequence: TGCAGTGCTAGAGATTCGGGACTAGCAAGGGAGGAGCAGTTCTTC.

In DNA form, the CDR3 reads TGTGCCAGCAGTTTAGGGACCCCACCGAAACATCAGCCCCAGCATTTT. Translating it yields CASSLGTPPKHQPQHF. The genes are TRBV28 and TRBJ1-5, with TRBD1 as a possible D gene (5 bases). This CDR3 is 16 amino acids long. Germline V gene sequence: CDR1 MDHEN, CDR2 SYDVKM. Trimming shortened V by 2 bases and J by 5 bases, and 16 bases separated the two germline ends.

This clonotype came up a few times. The rearrangement uses TRBV12-3 or TRBV12-4 and TRBJ2-7; D gene unclear. V was cut by 4 bases and J by 4 bases, with 8 bases left in between. The CDR3 runs 12 residues. In DNA form, the CDR3 reads TGTGCCAGCAGTTACCGGGTTTACGAGCAGTACTTC. Its protein is CASSYRVYEQYF.

This rearrangement joins TRBV2 to TRBJ1-2, with 9 bases matching TRBD1. The V and J ends lost 8 bases and 4 bases, in that order; junction bases with no gene match: 2. Germline values: CDR1 SNHLY, CDR2 FYNNEI. The CDR3 is made up of 12 amino acids. This CDR3 reads CASGDRVYGYTF. The CDR3 region has the DNA TGTGCCAGCGGGGACAGGGTCTATGGCTACACCTTC.

The rearrangement joins TRBV20-1 to TRBJ1-5, with D possibly being TRBD1 (5 bases). V was trimmed by 3 bases and J by 1 base, leaving 7 bases between them. The CDR3 runs 13 residues. Looked up from germline, CDR1 is DFQATT and CDR2 is SNEGSKA (reference sequence). CDR3 sequence (DNA): TGCAGTGCTAGTCAGGGAAGCAATCAGCCCCAGCATTTT. Translated, it gives CSASQGSNQPQHF.

The J gene is TRBJ2-5, the V gene TRBV5-1, with D perhaps matching TRBD2 (5 bases). V was cut by 5 bases and J by 5 bases, with 10 bases left in between. Germline CDR1 is SGHRS and CDR2 is YFSETQ. This CDR3 has 12 amino acids. CDR3 sequence (DNA): TGCGCCAGCAGACTAGAATCGGAGACCCAGTACTTC. It specifies CASRLESETQYF.

The rearrangement uses TRBV21-1 and TRBJ1-3; the table's D call of TRBD1 was not tested on the DNA. TRBV21-1 constitutes a pseudogene. The CDR3 length is 15 residues. The CDR3 reads CASSKIKDRGNTIYF. Written as DNA, the CDR3 is TGTGCCAGCAGCAAAATCAAGGACAGGGGAAACACCATATATTTT.

The V and J genes are TRBV12-3 or TRBV12-4 and TRBJ2-2; D possibly uses TRBD1 or TRBD2 (5 bases each). The CDR3 runs 15 residues. Deletions cut 4 bases from V and 2 bases from J, with 11 bases between. For the CDR3, the DNA is TGTGCCAGCAGTTGGGGGAACACAAACACCGGGGAGCTGTTTTTT. This codes for CASSWGNTNTGELFF.

The chain links TRBV12-3 or TRBV12-4 to TRBJ2-7; the D gene is possibly TRBD2 (6 bases). The CDR3 contains 16 residues. V was cut by 2 bases and J by 0 bases, with 14 bases left in between. CDR3 amino acids: CASSLQGGIFSYEQYF. The CDR3 DNA is TGTGCCAGCAGTTTACAGGGCGGGATCTTCTCCTACGAGCAGTACTTC.

This clonotype was picked up a small number of times. V and J are TRBV7-9 and TRBJ1-1; D remains ambiguous. Germline CDR1 is SEHNR and CDR2 is FQNEAQ (reference sequence). This CDR3 is built from 16 residues. V lost 0 bases and J 0 bases, leaving 11 bases between the germline ends. The CDR3 spells CASSLAQGGLNTEAFF. The CDR3 DNA reads TGTGCCAGCAGCTTAGCGCAAGGAGGCTTGAACACTGAAGCTTTCTTT.

In this sample, this clonotype turned up a few times. V and J are TRBV2 and TRBJ2-1; 8 bases are a match to TRBD2. The germline CDR1 and CDR2 sequences are SNHLY and FYNNEI. The CDR3 covers 13 residues. V shed 8 bases, J shed 10 bases, and the junction held 10 bases outside the gene matches. The CDR3 coding sequence is TGTGCCAGCTCCTCCCCTTTAGCGGGAGAGCAGTTCTTC. Residues: CASSSPLAGEQFF.

V usage is TRBV12-3 or TRBV12-4 and J usage is TRBJ2-3, with 8 bases fitting TRBD2. The CDR3 is 15 amino acids. With V trimmed by 7 bases and J by 5 bases, 11 bases remained unmatched. CDR3 bases: TGTGCCAGCACCTACGGGACTAGAGTAGAAGATACGCAGTATTTT. Its translation is CASTYGTRVEDTQYF.

This chain connects TRBV15 to TRBJ2-4; maybe TRBD2 (6 bases). Germline V CDR1 and CDR2: LNHNV, YYDKDF (reference sequence). CDR3 length: 14 amino acids. Trimming took 3 bases from V and 0 from J, leaving 6 bases between them. The CDR3 bases are TGTGCCACCAGCAGCGGGGGAGCCAAAAACATTCAGTACTTC. Protein sequence: CATSSGGAKNIQYF.